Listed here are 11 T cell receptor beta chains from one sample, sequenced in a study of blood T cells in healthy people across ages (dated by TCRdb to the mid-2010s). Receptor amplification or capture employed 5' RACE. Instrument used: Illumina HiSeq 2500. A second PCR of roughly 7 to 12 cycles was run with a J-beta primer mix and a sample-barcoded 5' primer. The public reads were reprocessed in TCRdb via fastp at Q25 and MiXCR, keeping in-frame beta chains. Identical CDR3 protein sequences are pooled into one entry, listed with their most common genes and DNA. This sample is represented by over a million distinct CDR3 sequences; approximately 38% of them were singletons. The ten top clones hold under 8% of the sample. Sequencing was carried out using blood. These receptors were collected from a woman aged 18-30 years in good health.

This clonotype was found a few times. The chain's CDR3 is CASSSRLAGAVEQYF. The CDR3 DNA reads as TGTGCCAGCAGCTCCAGACTAGCGGGAGCGGTAGAGCAGTACTTC. The gene calls are TRBV7-9 and TRBJ2-5; 12 bases align to TRBD2. V dropped 4 bases and J dropped 11; count of bases not matched to a gene: 11. Germline V gives CDR1 SEHNR, CDR2 FQNEAQ (reference sequence). The CDR3 sequence is 15 residues long. The full variable domain, its missing parts supplied by reference TRBV7-9 and TRBJ2-5, is DTGVSQNPRHKITKRGQNVTFRCDPISEHNRLYWYRQTLGQGPEFLTYFQNEAQLEKSRLLSDRFSAERPKGSFSTLEIQRTEQGDSAMYLCASSSRLAGAVEQYFGPGTRLLVL.

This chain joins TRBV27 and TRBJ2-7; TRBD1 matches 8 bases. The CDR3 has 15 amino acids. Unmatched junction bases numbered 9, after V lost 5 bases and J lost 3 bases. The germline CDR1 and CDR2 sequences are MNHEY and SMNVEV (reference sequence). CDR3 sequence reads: CASSTADRGLYEQYF. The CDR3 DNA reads TGTGCCAGCAGTACCGCCGACAGGGGACTCTACGAGCAGTACTTC.

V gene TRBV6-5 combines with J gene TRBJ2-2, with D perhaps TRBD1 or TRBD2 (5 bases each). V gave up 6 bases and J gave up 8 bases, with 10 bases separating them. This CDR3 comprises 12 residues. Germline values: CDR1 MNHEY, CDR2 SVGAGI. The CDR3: CASRTGRGELFF. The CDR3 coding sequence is TGTGCCAGCAGGACGGGGCGGGGGGAGCTGTTTTTT.

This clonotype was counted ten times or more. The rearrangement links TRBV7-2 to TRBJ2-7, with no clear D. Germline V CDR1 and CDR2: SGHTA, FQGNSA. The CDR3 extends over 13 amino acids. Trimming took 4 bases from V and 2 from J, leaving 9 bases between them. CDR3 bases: TGTGCCAGCAGCTCGGACGGAGCCTACGAGCAGTACTTC. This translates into CASSSDGAYEQYF.

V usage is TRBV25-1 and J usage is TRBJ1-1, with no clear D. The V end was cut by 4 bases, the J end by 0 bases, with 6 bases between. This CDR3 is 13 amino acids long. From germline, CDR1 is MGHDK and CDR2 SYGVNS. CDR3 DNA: TGTGCCAGCAGTGCGAACCTGAACACTGAAGCTTTCTTT. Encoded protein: CASSANLNTEAFF.

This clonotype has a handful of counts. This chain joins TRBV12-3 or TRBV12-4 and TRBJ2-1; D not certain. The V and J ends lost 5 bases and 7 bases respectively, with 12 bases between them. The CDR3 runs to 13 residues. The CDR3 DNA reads TGTGCCAGCAGTACCCATCGTGGTAATGAGCAGTTCTTC. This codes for CASSTHRGNEQFF.

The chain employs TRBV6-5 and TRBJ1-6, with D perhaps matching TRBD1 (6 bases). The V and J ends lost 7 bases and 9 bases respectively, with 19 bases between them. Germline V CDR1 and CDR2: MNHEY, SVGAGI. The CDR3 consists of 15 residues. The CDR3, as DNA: TGTGCCAGCACCCTGAGCGGGGGCCCCTTTTCACCCCTCCACTTT. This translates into CASTLSGGPFSPLHF.

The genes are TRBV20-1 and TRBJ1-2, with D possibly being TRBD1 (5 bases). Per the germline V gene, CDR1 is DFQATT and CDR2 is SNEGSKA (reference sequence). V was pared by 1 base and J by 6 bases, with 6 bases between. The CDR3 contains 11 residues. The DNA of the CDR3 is TGCAGTGCTAGAGGCAGGGATGGCTACACCTTC. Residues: CSARGRDGYTF.

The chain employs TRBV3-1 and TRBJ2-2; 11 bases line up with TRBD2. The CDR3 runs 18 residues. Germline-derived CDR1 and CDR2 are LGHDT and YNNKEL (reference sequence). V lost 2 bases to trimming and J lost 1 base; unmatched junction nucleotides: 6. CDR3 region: CASSQKLAGALNTGELFF. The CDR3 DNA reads TGTGCCAGCAGCCAAAAACTAGCGGGGGCCTTGAACACCGGGGAGCTGTTTTTT.

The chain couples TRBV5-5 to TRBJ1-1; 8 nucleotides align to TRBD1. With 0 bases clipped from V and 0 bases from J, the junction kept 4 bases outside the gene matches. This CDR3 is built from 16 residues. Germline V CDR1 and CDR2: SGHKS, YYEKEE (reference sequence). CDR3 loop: CASSLGTGRVNTEAFF. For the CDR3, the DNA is TGTGCCAGCAGCTTGGGGACAGGGCGAGTGAACACTGAAGCTTTCTTT.

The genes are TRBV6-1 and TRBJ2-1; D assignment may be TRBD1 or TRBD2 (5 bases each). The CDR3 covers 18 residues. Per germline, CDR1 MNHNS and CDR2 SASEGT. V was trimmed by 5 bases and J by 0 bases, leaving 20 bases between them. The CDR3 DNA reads TGTGCCAGCAGTCAACCCGGGGCTAGCAGGAGCTCCTACAATGAGCAGTTCTTC. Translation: CASSQPGASRSSYNEQFF.